This T cell receptor beta chain was profiled in a study of T cells in Graves' hyperthyroidism and ophthalmopathy. At least ten counts were recorded for this clonotype. The V end was cut by 3 bases, the J end by 8 bases, with 13 bases between. This CDR3 has 13 residues. It was RNA transcripts that yielded the amplified TCR beta CDR3 regions. The HTBI set primed first-round TCR CDR3 RT-PCR. TCRdb fed the multiplex PCR reads into MiXCR, producing one record per CDR3 protein. Among about half a million distinct CDR3 sequences, around 22% were seen once, and the ten largest hold 11%. This chain uses TRBV12-3 or TRBV12-4 with TRBJ1-2, with a weak D call TRBD1 (5 bases). Sequencing used blood. The receptor's source is a woman aged 25 to 39 with Graves' ophthalmopathy. The CDR3 loop is CASSLGEGEGYTF. The CDR3 DNA is TGTGCCAGCAGTTTGGGGGAAGGAGAGGGCTACACCTTC.